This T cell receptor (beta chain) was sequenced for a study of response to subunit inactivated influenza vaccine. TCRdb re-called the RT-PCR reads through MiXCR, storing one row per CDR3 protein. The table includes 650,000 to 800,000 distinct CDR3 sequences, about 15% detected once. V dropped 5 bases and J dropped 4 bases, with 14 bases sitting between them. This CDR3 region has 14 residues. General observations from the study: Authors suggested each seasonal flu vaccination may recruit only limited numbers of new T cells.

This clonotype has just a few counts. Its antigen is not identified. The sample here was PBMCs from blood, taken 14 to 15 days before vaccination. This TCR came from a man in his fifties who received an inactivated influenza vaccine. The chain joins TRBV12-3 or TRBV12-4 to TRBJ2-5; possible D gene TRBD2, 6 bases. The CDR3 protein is CASSPAAGRETQYF. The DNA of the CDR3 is TGTGCCAGCAGTCCCGCCGCGGGGCGAGAGACCCAGTACTTC.